Sequencing of this TCR beta chain was carried out in a study of blood T cell repertoires in COVID-19. Across the whole study: Specimens from acute and convalescent COVID-19 originated in the United States, Italy and Spain. T cells, B-cell-depleted T cells, or PBMCs provided the cDNA or gDNA that served as material.

Original analysis: By means of reference gene primer amplification, nucleated cell counts were estimated. The assay was immunoSEQ multiplex PCR, and TCRdb's table has in-frame clones only and misses some. V and J calls plus clone size are reproduced from that table; the DNA served to infer D and trimming. This sample carries over 100,000 clones, over 60% of them seen once, and the ten largest clones take 1.5% to 2%. The TCR was taken from a woman aged 70-85 years with acute or convalescent COVID-19. Material for sequencing was peripheral blood.

The CDR3 reads CATSRDSSTGVGNQPQHF. In DNA, the CDR3 is TGTGCCACCAGCAGAGATTCCTCGACAGGGGTAGGCAATCAGCCCCAGCATTTT. This chain joins TRBV15 and TRBJ1-5; TRBD1 matches at 8 bases. J lost 2 bases, V lost 0 bases, and 9 bases had no gene match. This CDR3 region has 18 residues. Germline CDR1 and CDR2: LNHNV and YYDKDF (reference sequence).